The clone carrying this TCR beta chain appeared many times. The data were taken from a study of T cells in Graves' hyperthyroidism and ophthalmopathy. What was amplified from RNA transcripts were TCR beta CDR3 regions. Primed by the HTBI set, a first-round RT-PCR was run on the TCR CDR3. TCRdb itself ran the multiplex PCR reads through MiXCR, one entry per CDR3 protein. The repertoire includes about 840,000 distinct CDR3 sequences, over 35% of them detected once, and 7.5% to 9.5% sits in the top ten. The V gene's germline CDR1 is DFQATT and CDR2 SNEGSKA (reference sequence). V lost 6 bases and J 8 bases, leaving 10 bases between the germline ends. CDR3 length: 11 amino acids.

The receptor was isolated from a man younger than 35 with Graves' hyperthyroidism. The sequenced sample consisted of blood. The rearrangement joins TRBV20-1 to TRBJ1-4; D unresolved. The chain's CDR3 is CSAPLWEKLFF. The CDR3 DNA reads as TGCAGTGCGCCCCTCTGGGAAAAACTGTTTTTT.